Following are 20 T cell receptor beta chains from one sample sequenced in a study of CD4+ T cells in melanoma. The assay was immunoSEQ multiplex PCR, and TCRdb's table has in-frame clones only and misses some. This table holds about 11,000 clones, more than 60% found once. The sequenced sample was cells from a culture (not recorded whether cultured in vitro). All receptors come from a human donor with melanoma.

The chain recombines TRBV19 with TRBJ2-7; D remains ambiguous. This CDR3 contains 15 residues. With 6 bases removed from V and 2 bases from J, the gap between germline ends came to 17 bases. In germline, CDR1 is LNHDA, CDR2 SQIVND (reference sequence). The CDR3 sequence is CASRGFGESTYEQYF. In DNA, the CDR3 is TGTGCCAGTAGAGGATTTGGCGAATCGACCTACGAGCAGTACTTC.

This clone was observed a few times. The chain links TRBV11-2 to TRBJ2-7; D uncertain. The CDR3 spans 15 residues. Germline V gene lookup returns CDR1 SGHAT and CDR2 FQNNGV. V was trimmed by 3 bases and J by 3 bases, leaving 15 bases between them. CDR3 amino acids: CASSFEVGRSYEQYF. In DNA form, the CDR3 reads TGTGCCAGCAGCTTTGAGGTCGGGCGGAGCTACGAGCAGTACTTC. Combining the CDR3 with reference TRBV11-2 and TRBJ2-7 gives the whole variable domain EAGVAQSPRYKIIEKRQSVAFWCNPISGHATLYWYQQILGQGPKLLIQFQNNGVVDDSQLPKDRFSAERLKGVDSTLKIQPAKLEDSAVYLCASSFEVGRSYEQYFGPGTRLTVT.

The gene calls are TRBV5-1 and TRBJ2-1; 14 bases fit TRBD2. There are 17 residues in the CDR3. V lost 4 bases to trimming and J lost 13 bases; unmatched junction nucleotides: 16. Germline V lookup: CDR1 SGHRS, CDR2 YFSETQ. The CDR3 loop is CASSEPTTSGGAVPQFF. CDR3 coding DNA: TGCGCCAGCAGCGAACCGACGACTAGCGGGGGGGCGGTACCCCAGTTCTTC.

The chain has TRBV10-3 and TRBJ2-3; perhaps TRBD1 as D (6 bases). Per germline, CDR1 ENHRY and CDR2 SYGVKD. V lost 11 bases to trimming and J lost 0 bases, with 15 bases between them. The CDR3 totals 14 residues. CDR3 sequence: CALRRGTSTDTQYF. CDR3 nucleotide sequence: TGTGCCCTGCGCAGGGGAACTAGCACAGATACGCAGTATTTT.

The rearrangement joins TRBV9 to TRBJ1-5; D perhaps matches TRBD1 (6 bases). V dropped 0 bases and J dropped 6 bases, with 10 bases sitting between them. There are 14 residues in the CDR3. From germline, CDR1 is SGDLS and CDR2 YYNGEE. CDR3 sequence: CASSVDGGPQPQHF. The DNA of the CDR3 is TGTGCCAGCAGCGTAGACGGGGGGCCTCAGCCCCAGCATTTT.

This sequence joins TRBV5-1 and TRBJ2-5; TRBD2 aligns across 8 bases. The ends lost 4 bases at V and 6 bases at J; junction bases unmatched: 20. The V gene's germline CDR1 is SGHRS and CDR2 YFSETQ. The CDR3 sequence is 18 residues long. CDR3 sequence reads: CASSPQPAGAALRKTQYF. DNA of the CDR3: TGCGCCAGCAGCCCCCAACCAGCGGGGGCCGCCCTTAGGAAGACCCAGTACTTC.

The CDR3 is CASDGQGTPQPQHF. CDR3 nucleotide sequence: TGTGCCAGCGACGGACAGGGCACACCTCAGCCCCAGCATTTT. The chain uses TRBV2 and TRBJ1-5; 8 nucleotides match TRBD1. Germline V lookup: CDR1 SNHLY, CDR2 FYNNEI. The CDR3 extends over 14 amino acids. V lost 8 bases and J lost 6; bases outside the gene matches: 9.

This clone was counted only a few times. This rearrangement joins TRBV4-1 to TRBJ1-4, with 8 bases fitting TRBD1. J lost 4 bases, V lost 1 base, and 8 bases had no gene match. The germline V gene has CDR1 MGHRA and CDR2 YSYEKL. CDR3 length: 17 residues. CDR3 in DNA: TGCGCCAGCAGCCAAGGTCTCAGGGGGCATGGTAATGAAAAACTGTTTTTT. Protein sequence: CASSQGLRGHGNEKLFF.

The CDR3 reads CASDGTAPTNYGYTF. CDR3 coding DNA: TGTGCCAGCGACGGGACAGCGCCCACTAACTATGGCTACACCTTC. This chain links TRBV6-4 with TRBJ1-2; 7 nucleotides match TRBD1. The CDR3 runs to 15 residues. The germline V gene encodes CDR1 MRHNA and CDR2 SNTAGT. J gave up 0 bases and V 8 bases, and 9 bases lay outside the gene matches.

The rearrangement links TRBV6-5 to TRBJ1-1, with 7 bases identical to TRBD1. The junction had 3 bases not matched to a gene; V was cut back by 4 bases and J by 1 base. This CDR3 region has 14 residues. The germline V gene has CDR1 MNHEY and CDR2 SVGAGI. In DNA form, the CDR3 reads TGTGCCAGCAGTTCCGACAGGGCGAACACTGAAGCTTTCTTT. This sequence encodes CASSSDRANTEAFF.

This clone has a handful of counts. The chain couples TRBV4-1 to TRBJ1-2; D remains unclear. The CDR3 spans 12 residues. The germline V gene encodes CDR1 MGHRA and CDR2 YSYEKL. V was shortened by 6 bases and J by 4 bases, with 9 bases between the two germline ends. Written as DNA, the CDR3 is TGCGCCAGCAGTCAAAGTTCCTATGGCTACACCTTC. It yields the protein CASSQSSYGYTF.

The gene calls are TRBV7-9 and TRBJ1-2, with D maybe TRBD1 (5 bases). The CDR3 is made up of 15 amino acids. Trimming left V 4 bases short and J 5 bases short, with 17 bases between. CDR1 is SEHNR, CDR2 FQNEAQ, per germline (reference sequence). CDR3 sequence reads: CASSSSEDGGYGYTF. The CDR3 coding sequence is TGTGCCAGCAGCTCCTCGGAGGATGGGGGATATGGCTACACCTTC.

This clone has only one observation. The chain joins TRBV5-1 to TRBJ1-2, with D uncertain. V was pared by 0 bases and J by 1 base, with 10 bases between. Germline V lookup: CDR1 SGHRS, CDR2 YFSETQ. The CDR3 has 15 residues. The CDR3 loop reads CASSLAPGSNYGYTF. The DNA for the CDR3 is TGCGCCAGCAGCTTGGCCCCAGGTAGTAACTATGGCTACACCTTC.

The chain recombines TRBV11-3 with TRBJ2-3, with 7 positions matching TRBD2. The CDR3 runs 18 residues. The V segment lost 4 bases and the J segment 4 bases; nucleotides outside the gene matches: 17. Per germline, CDR1 SGHNT and CDR2 YENEEA. The CDR3 nucleotides are TGTGCCAGCAGCTATTCAATCGGACTCGGGGGGTATCCAGATACGCAGTATTTT. Translated, it gives CASSYSIGLGGYPDTQYF.

This sequence joins TRBV5-1 and TRBJ1-1; 7 nucleotides match TRBD1. Germline assignment: CDR1 SGHRS and CDR2 YFSETQ. The CDR3 extends over 13 amino acids. V lost 7 bases and J lost 2; bases outside the gene matches: 5. The CDR3 here is CASFRDSNTEAFF. In DNA form, the CDR3 reads TGCGCCAGCTTTCGGGACAGCAACACTGAAGCTTTCTTT.

The gene calls are TRBV5-1 and TRBJ2-3; TRBD2 matches 11 bases. The CDR3 is 18 amino acids. The trim removed 4 bases at V and 4 bases at J, leaving 14 bases unmatched. Germline values: CDR1 SGHRS, CDR2 YFSETQ. The CDR3 loop is CASSLPVLAGGGPDTQYF. CDR3 nucleotide sequence: TGCGCCAGCAGCCTCCCAGTCCTAGCGGGGGGTGGGCCAGATACGCAGTATTTT.

The chain recombines TRBV2 with TRBJ2-5; the match to TRBD2 covers 7 bases. CDR1 and CDR2 (germline): SNHLY, FYNNEI. CDR3 length: 14 residues. V gave up 9 bases and J gave up 5 bases; unmatched junction bases: 12. For the CDR3, the DNA is TGTGCCAGGGAAGCGGGACTTTGGAGGGAGACCCAGTACTTC. Amino acids: CAREAGLWRETQYF.

This clone was seen only a few times. The rearrangement uses TRBV6-1 and TRBJ2-1, with TRBD2 matching over 10 bases. The CDR3 covers 15 residues. Per germline, CDR1 MNHNS and CDR2 SASEGT. J lost 5 bases, V lost 6 bases, and 7 bases had no gene match. The CDR3 loop reads CASSVLAGAHNEQFF. CDR3 sequence (DNA): TGTGCCAGCAGCGTCCTAGCGGGGGCCCACAATGAGCAGTTCTTC.

The V gene is TRBV27, the J gene TRBJ1-1; 9 bases agree with TRBD1. This CDR3 has 16 amino acids. With 8 bases clipped from V and 4 bases from J, the junction kept 14 bases outside the gene matches. Germline-derived CDR1 and CDR2 are MNHEY and SMNVEV (reference sequence). CDR3 nucleotide sequence: TGTGCCAGCTCCCCGGGGGACAGGGTAAGGGGCACTGAAGCTTTCTTT. Protein: CASSPGDRVRGTEAFF.

This chain joins TRBV5-8 and TRBJ1-5; D perhaps matches TRBD1 (6 bases). The V gene's germline CDR1 is SGHTS and CDR2 YDEGEE. V was shortened by 4 bases and J by 4 bases, with 15 bases between the two germline ends. This CDR3 has 15 residues. The CDR3: CASSLGQKINQPQHF. The CDR3 DNA follows: TGTGCCAGCAGCCTTGGACAGAAGATTAATCAGCCCCAGCATTTT.